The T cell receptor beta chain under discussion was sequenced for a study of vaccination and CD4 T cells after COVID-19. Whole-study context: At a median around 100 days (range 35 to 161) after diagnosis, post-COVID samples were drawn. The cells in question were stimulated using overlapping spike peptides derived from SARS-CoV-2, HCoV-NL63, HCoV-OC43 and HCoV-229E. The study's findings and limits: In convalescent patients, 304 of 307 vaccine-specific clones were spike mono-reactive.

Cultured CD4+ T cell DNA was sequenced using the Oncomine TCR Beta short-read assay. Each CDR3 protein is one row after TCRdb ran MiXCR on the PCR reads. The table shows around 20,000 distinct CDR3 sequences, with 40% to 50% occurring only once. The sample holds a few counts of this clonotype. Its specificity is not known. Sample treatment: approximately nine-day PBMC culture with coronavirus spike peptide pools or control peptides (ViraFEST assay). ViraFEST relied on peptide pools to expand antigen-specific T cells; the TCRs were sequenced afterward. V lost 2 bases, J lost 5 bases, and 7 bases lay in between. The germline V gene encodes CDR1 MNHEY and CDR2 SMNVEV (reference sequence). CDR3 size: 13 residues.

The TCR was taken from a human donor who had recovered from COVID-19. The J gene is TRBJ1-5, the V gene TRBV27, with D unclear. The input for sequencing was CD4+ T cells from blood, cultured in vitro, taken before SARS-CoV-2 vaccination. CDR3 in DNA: TGTGCCAGCAGTTTACGGGAGGATCAGCCCCAGCATTTT. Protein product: CASSLREDQPQHF.